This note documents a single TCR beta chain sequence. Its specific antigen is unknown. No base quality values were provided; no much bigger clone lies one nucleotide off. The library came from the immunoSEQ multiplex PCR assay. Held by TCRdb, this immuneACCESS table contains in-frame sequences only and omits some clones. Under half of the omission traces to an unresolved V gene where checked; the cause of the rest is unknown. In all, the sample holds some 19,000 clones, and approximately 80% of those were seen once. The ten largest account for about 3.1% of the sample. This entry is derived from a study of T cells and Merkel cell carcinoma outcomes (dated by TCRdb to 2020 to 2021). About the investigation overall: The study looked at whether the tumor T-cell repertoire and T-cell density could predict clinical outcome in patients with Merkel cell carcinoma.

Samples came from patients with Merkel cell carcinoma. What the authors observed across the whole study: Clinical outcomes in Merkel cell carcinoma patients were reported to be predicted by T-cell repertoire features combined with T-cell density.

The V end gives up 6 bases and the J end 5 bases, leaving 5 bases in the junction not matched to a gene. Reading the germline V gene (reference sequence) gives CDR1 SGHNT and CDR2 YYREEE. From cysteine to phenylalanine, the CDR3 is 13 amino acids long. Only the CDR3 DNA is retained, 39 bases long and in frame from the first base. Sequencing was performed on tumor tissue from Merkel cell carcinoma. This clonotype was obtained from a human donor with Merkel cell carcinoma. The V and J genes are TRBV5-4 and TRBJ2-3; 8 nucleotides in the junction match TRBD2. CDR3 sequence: CASKRESEDTQYF. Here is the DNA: TGTGCCAGCAAGCGGGAGTCTGAAGATACGCAGTATTTT.